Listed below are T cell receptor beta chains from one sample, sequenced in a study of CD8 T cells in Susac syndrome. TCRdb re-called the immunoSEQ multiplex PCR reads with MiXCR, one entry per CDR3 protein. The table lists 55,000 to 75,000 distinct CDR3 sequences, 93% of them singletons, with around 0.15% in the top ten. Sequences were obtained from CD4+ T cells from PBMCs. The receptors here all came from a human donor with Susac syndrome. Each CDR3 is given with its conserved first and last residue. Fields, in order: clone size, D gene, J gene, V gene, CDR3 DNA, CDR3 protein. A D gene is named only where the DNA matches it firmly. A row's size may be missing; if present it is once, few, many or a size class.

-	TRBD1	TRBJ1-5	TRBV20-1	TGCAGTGCTGAACAGGGGGCCGGCAATCAGCTCCAGCATTTT	CSAEQGAGNQLQHF
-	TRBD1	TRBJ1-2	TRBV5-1	TGCGCCAGCAGCTTCCTCGACAGGGGGGGAGGCTACACCTTC	CASSFLDRGGGYTF
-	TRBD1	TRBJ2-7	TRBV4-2	TGTGCCAGCAGCCTGATGGGACAGGGGCCCTACGAGCAGTACTTC	CASSLMGQGPYEQYF
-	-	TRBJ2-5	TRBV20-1	TGCAGTGCTAGAGATCCACTAGAAGAGACCCAGTACTTC	CSARDPLEETQYF
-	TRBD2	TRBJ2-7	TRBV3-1	TGTGCCAGCAGCCAATACGAGCGGGGGACCTACGAGCAGTACTTC	CASSQYERGTYEQYF
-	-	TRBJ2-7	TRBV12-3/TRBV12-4	TGTGCCAGCAGTCCCCGGGCCTACGAGCAGTACTTC	CASSPRAYEQYF
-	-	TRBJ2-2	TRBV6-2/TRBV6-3	TGTGCCAGCAGTTATATTGCGGGCGACACCGGGGAGCTGTTTTTT	CASSYIAGDTGELFF
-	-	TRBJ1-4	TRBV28	TGTGCCAGCAGTCCCACTCTCCACTCGGGCCGTAATGAAAAACTGTTTTTT	CASSPTLHSGRNEKLFF
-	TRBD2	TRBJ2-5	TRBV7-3	TGTGCCAGCAGCTTAACTCCTAGCGGGGGGGCTGAGACCCAGTACTTC	CASSLTPSGGAETQYF
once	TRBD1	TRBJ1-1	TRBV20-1	TGCAGTGCACGGACAGGAGGAAACACTGAAGCTTTCTTT	CSARTGGNTEAFF
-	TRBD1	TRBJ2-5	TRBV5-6	TGTGCCAGCAGTCGGGAGCAGGGGGCCTTACAAGAGACCCAGTACTTC	CASSREQGALQETQYF
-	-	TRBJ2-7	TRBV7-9	TGTGCCAGCAGCTTACTAGACAGTCCCTACGAGCAGTACTTC	CASSLLDSPYEQYF
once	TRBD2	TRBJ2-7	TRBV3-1	TGTGCCAGCAGCTCTCAGCGGGGGACCTACGAGCAGTACTTC	CASSSQRGTYEQYF
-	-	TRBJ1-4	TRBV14	TGTGCCAGCAGCCAAAATGAAAAACTGTTTTTT	CASSQNEKLFF
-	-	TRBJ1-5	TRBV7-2	TGTGCCAGCAGCCCCTTGGGAAAGCCCCAGCATTTT	CASSPLGKPQHF
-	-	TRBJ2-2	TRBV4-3	TGCGCCAGCAGCCAAGATATAGGGGCCGGGGAGCTGTTTTTT	CASSQDIGAGELFF
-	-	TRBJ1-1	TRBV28	TGTGCCAGCAGTTTGCTCCAGAACACTGAAGCTTTCTTT	CASSLLQNTEAFF
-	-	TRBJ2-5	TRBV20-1	TGCAGTGCTGTTCCGTCCGTGGGGCGCAGAGAGACCCAGTACTTC	CSAVPSVGRRETQYF
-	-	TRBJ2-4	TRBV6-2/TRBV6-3	TGTGCCAGCAGTTACGAGGGGGTGAGCAAAAACATTCAGTACTTC	CASSYEGVSKNIQYF
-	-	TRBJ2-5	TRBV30	TGTGCCTGGAGCAAAAAGCTAAAGAAGACCCAGTACTTC	CAWSKKLKKTQYF
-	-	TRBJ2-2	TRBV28	TGTGCCAGCAGTTCCTCCCTGGGGGAGCTGTTTTTT	CASSSSLGELFF
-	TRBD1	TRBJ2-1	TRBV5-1	TGCGCCAGCAGCTTGGATAAGGACAGGGTTTACAATGAGCAGTTCTTC	CASSLDKDRVYNEQFF
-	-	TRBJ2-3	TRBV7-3	TGTGCCAGCAGCTTGACCCAGAGCACAGATACGCAGTATTTT	CASSLTQSTDTQYF